Following are 32 T cell receptor beta chains from one sample sequenced in a study of T cell responses to AZD1222 COVID-19 vaccine. The protocol was immunoSEQ multiplex PCR, while the TCRdb copy is restricted to in-frame clones and leaves out a portion. This sample has about 81,000 clones, with about nine tenths found just once. This specimen consisted of peripheral blood, obtained 28 days after the second AZD1222 dose. The receptor source for this set is an adult who received the AZD1222 COVID-19 vaccine.

This chain connects TRBV4-1 to TRBJ1-2; D is perhaps TRBD1 (5 bases). Germline V CDR1 and CDR2: MGHRA, YSYEKL. The CDR3 length is 15 residues. Trimming took off 7 bases at V and 4 bases at J, with 19 bases between the two ends. Here the CDR3 reads CASTQRGAPAYGYTF. The CDR3 DNA is TGCGCCAGCACCCAGAGGGGCGCACCAGCCTATGGCTACACCTTC.

Only one count was recorded for this clone. The J gene is TRBJ1-2, the V gene TRBV19; tentatively, D is TRBD1 (6 bases). The CDR3 spans 15 residues. Germline V CDR1 and CDR2: LNHDA, SQIVND (reference sequence). V shed 5 bases and J shed 2 bases, with 15 bases lying between them. The CDR3 region is CASSPRWGANYGYTF. The CDR3 DNA reads as TGTGCCAGTAGTCCACGTTGGGGGGCCAACTATGGCTACACCTTC.

The chain is built from TRBV9 and TRBJ2-3; 9 bases agree with TRBD1. J was trimmed by 6 bases and V by 2 bases; bases with no gene match: 7. CDR3 length: 15 residues. Germline V gene data show CDR1 as SGDLS and CDR2 as YYNGEE. CDR3 DNA: TGTGCCAGCAGCGTCCGGGACAGGGATTCGGATACGCAGTATTTT. Its translation is CASSVRDRDSDTQYF.

For the CDR3, the DNA is TGTGCCACCAGTAACAGGGATTCGTATCAGCCCCAGCATTTT. This sequence encodes CATSNRDSYQPQHF. The chain uses TRBV24-1 and TRBJ1-5; D might be TRBD1 (6 bases). The germline V and J ends were trimmed by 6 bases and 5 bases, with 13 bases remaining between them. This CDR3 has 14 amino acids. The germline V gene encodes CDR1 KGHDR and CDR2 SFDVKD.

This clone has only one observation. The chain has TRBV19 and TRBJ1-2; possible D gene TRBD1, 6 bases. Germline V CDR1 and CDR2: LNHDA, SQIVND (reference sequence). The CDR3 runs 15 residues. V lost 4 bases to trimming and J lost 6 bases, with 18 bases between them. CDR3 coding DNA: TGTGCCAGTAGTACAACAGCCCCGGGGGCTCATGGCTACACCTTC. It yields the protein CASSTTAPGAHGYTF.

The chain uses TRBV27 and TRBJ1-1; D gene ambiguous. This CDR3 spans 13 amino acids. Trimming took off 8 bases at V and 4 bases at J, with 14 bases between the two ends. CDR1 and CDR2 (germline): MNHEY, SMNVEV (reference sequence). CDR3 sequence reads: CASDAAKFTEAFF. The CDR3 region has the DNA TGTGCCAGCGACGCCGCAAAGTTCACTGAAGCTTTCTTT.

V and J are TRBV6-5 and TRBJ1-6; D is possibly TRBD1 (5 bases). From germline, CDR1 is MNHEY and CDR2 SVGAGI. V lost 10 bases and J lost 6, with 16 bases in between. The CDR3 has 14 amino acids. The DNA of the CDR3 is TGTGCCACCCCTTGGGGGGTCCCTAATTCACCCCTCCACTTT. Amino acid sequence: CATPWGVPNSPLHF.

The chain couples TRBV4-1 to TRBJ1-3; D is perhaps TRBD1 (6 bases). CDR3 size: 16 residues. Germline-derived CDR1 and CDR2 are MGHRA and YSYEKL. V gave up 1 base and J gave up 8 bases, with 18 bases separating them. The CDR3 sequence is CASSQVSGQYGHTIYF. The CDR3, as DNA: TGCGCCAGCAGCCAAGTATCTGGACAGTACGGTCACACCATATATTTT.

V is TRBV7-9 and J is TRBJ1-2; 7 nucleotides match TRBD1. The CDR3 runs 14 residues. Germline V gene lookup returns CDR1 SEHNR and CDR2 FQNEAQ (reference sequence). V was clipped by 5 bases and J by 7 bases; unmatched bases: 10. This CDR3 is CASSPMTGSFGYTF. CDR3 coding DNA: TGTGCCAGCAGCCCCATGACAGGGAGTTTTGGCTACACCTTC.

To note about this clone: Other DNA sequences of this sample code for an identical CDR3. For the CDR3, the DNA is TGTGCCAGCAGCTTAGATGGAGAGACCCAGTACTTC. This encodes CASSLDGETQYF. The V gene is TRBV11-3, the J gene TRBJ2-5, with D unresolved. Germline V gene data show CDR1 as SGHNT and CDR2 as YENEEA. The germline V and J ends were trimmed by 0 bases and 4 bases, with 3 bases remaining between them. This CDR3 has 12 residues. The full variable domain, rest sourced from reference TRBV11-3 and TRBJ2-5, is EAGVVQSPRYKIIEKKQPVAFWCNPISGHNTLYWYLQNLGQGPELLIRYENEEAVDDSQLPKDRFSAERLKGVDSTLKIQPAELGDSAVYLCASSLDGETQYFGPGTRLLVL.

V usage is TRBV19 and J usage is TRBJ2-7; D is perhaps TRBD2 (7 bases). The CDR3 length is 12 residues. Germline CDR1 and CDR2: LNHDA and SQIVND (reference sequence). Trimming took off 5 bases at V and 7 bases at J, with 12 bases between the two ends. The CDR3 is CASSSQGGEQYF. CDR3 nucleotides: TGTGCCAGTAGTTCACAGGGAGGGGAGCAGTACTTC.

This sequence joins TRBV24-1 and TRBJ2-5; no definite D call. Germline V CDR1 and CDR2: KGHDR, SFDVKD. V lost 4 bases and J lost 1, with 15 bases in between. This CDR3 has 16 amino acids. CDR3 sequence (DNA): TGTGCCACCAGTGACCTCAGTGAAACGCTCCAAGAGACCCAGTACTTC. It yields the protein CATSDLSETLQETQYF.

This chain links TRBV5-1 with TRBJ1-1; D gene uncertain. Per the germline V gene, CDR1 is SGHRS and CDR2 is YFSETQ. The germline V and J ends were trimmed by 4 bases and 0 bases, with 7 bases remaining between them. The CDR3 has 13 amino acids. CDR3 coding DNA: TGCGCCAGCAGCCTCGACCTGAACACTGAAGCTTTCTTT. Translating gives CASSLDLNTEAFF.

J is TRBJ2-2 and V is TRBV28; TRBD1 agrees at 10 bases. The CDR3 is 16 amino acids. The ends lost 7 bases at V and 6 bases at J; junction bases unmatched: 11. Germline V lookup: CDR1 MDHEN, CDR2 SYDVKM. The CDR3 DNA is TGTGCCAGCACCTACCCCCGGGACAGGGGTGCCGGGGAGCTGTTTTTT. This encodes CASTYPRDRGAGELFF.

V is TRBV7-2 and J is TRBJ2-5, with D perhaps given as TRBD1 or TRBD2 (5 bases each). Germline CDR1 is SGHTA and CDR2 is FQGNSA. The CDR3 has 15 residues. The ends were cut back, 5 bases at V and 5 bases at J, with 18 bases in the middle. CDR3 nucleotide sequence: TGTGCCAGCAGCCCGTCCCGGGGCTTAGTTGAGACCCAGTACTTC. This gives the protein CASSPSRGLVETQYF. The full variable domain, in which reference TRBV7-2 and TRBJ2-5 provide the parts outside the CDR3, is GAGVSQSPSNKVTEKGKDVELRCDPISGHTALYWYRQSLGQGLEFLIYFQGNSAPDKSGLPSDRFSAERTGGSVSTLTIQRTQQEDSAVYLCASSPSRGLVETQYFGPGTRLLVL.

This clone has a handful of counts. The chain recombines TRBV18 with TRBJ2-4, with 8 nucleotides matching TRBD1. The V segment lost 1 base and the J segment 1 base; nucleotides outside the gene matches: 3. CDR3 length equals 16 residues. Germline V CDR1 and CDR2: KGHSH, LQKENI. In DNA, the CDR3 is TGTGCCAGCTCACCACTGCAGGGGGCGGCCAAAAACATTCAGTACTTC. Its protein is CASSPLQGAAKNIQYF.

J is TRBJ2-1 and V is TRBV6-5, with unresolved D. The CDR3 runs 14 residues. The germline V and J ends were trimmed by 2 bases and 0 bases, with 5 bases remaining between them. Germline loops: CDR1 MNHEY, CDR2 SVGAGI. The CDR3 nucleotides read TGTGCCAGCAGTTACAGAATCTCCTACAATGAGCAGTTCTTC. Its translation is CASSYRISYNEQFF.

The chain uses TRBV19 and TRBJ2-7; tentatively, D is TRBD2 (6 bases). CDR3 size: 16 residues. The V end was cut by 3 bases, the J end by 3 bases, with 18 bases between. CDR1 LNHDA and CDR2 SQIVND come from the germline V gene (reference sequence). The CDR3 DNA reads as TGTGCCAGTAGTATGTCAGGAGGATACGGGAGCTACGAGCAGTACTTC. Encoded protein: CASSMSGGYGSYEQYF.

The chain uses TRBV27 and TRBJ1-2, with D uncertain. The CDR3 consists of 14 residues. Germline values: CDR1 MNHEY, CDR2 SMNVEV (reference sequence). V was shortened by 2 bases and J by 3 bases, with 10 bases between the two germline ends. This CDR3 reads CASSLKLDDYGYTF. CDR3 in DNA: TGTGCCAGCAGTTTAAAGCTGGATGACTATGGCTACACCTTC.

The V gene is TRBV2, the J gene TRBJ2-2, with unresolved D. Germline CDR1 is SNHLY and CDR2 is FYNNEI. The CDR3 has 15 residues. Deletions cut 7 bases from V and 0 bases from J, with 12 bases between. In DNA, the CDR3 is TGTGCCAGCACCGAAGGGCGGCCGAACACCGGGGAGCTGTTTTTT. Its translation is CASTEGRPNTGELFF.

The J gene is TRBJ1-1, the V gene TRBV29-1, with D uncertain. There are 12 residues in the CDR3. Trimming removed 2 bases from V and 7 bases from J, with 11 bases in between. CDR1 and CDR2 (germline): SQVTM, ANQGSEA. The CDR3 sequence: CSVEPGSHEAFF. The CDR3 nucleotides read TGCAGCGTTGAACCGGGATCACATGAAGCTTTCTTT.

This CDR3 reads CASSAQGTGANVLTF. CDR3 nucleotides: TGTGCCAGCAGCGCCCAGGGGACTGGGGCCAACGTCCTGACTTTC. This chain joins TRBV6-4 and TRBJ2-6; D possibly corresponds to TRBD1 (6 bases). There are 15 residues in the CDR3. V was clipped by 6 bases and J by 2 bases, with 11 bases between them. Germline V CDR1 and CDR2: MRHNA, SNTAGT.

This clone showed up just once. The CDR3 spells CASSWNRGQGARGNQPQHF. The CDR3 DNA sequence: TGTGCCAGCAGTTGGAATAGGGGACAGGGGGCGCGGGGCAATCAGCCCCAGCATTTT. The chain links TRBV6-2 or TRBV6-3 to TRBJ1-5, with 12 nucleotides matching TRBD1. The CDR3 covers 19 residues. V was pared by 4 bases and J by 2 bases, with 12 bases of the junction left unmatched. Germline V gene sequence: CDR1 MNHEY, CDR2 SVGEGT.

The chain couples TRBV5-1 to TRBJ2-3; D ambiguous. Germline V gene lookup returns CDR1 SGHRS and CDR2 YFSETQ. The CDR3 has 15 amino acids. The ends were cut back, 2 bases at V and 2 bases at J, with 12 bases in the middle. As DNA, the CDR3 is TGCGCCAGCAGCTTAGGTGGGGTCTCCACAGATACGCAGTATTTT. Translated: CASSLGGVSTDTQYF. Complete variable domain (other parts from reference TRBV5-1 and TRBJ2-3): KAGVTQTPRYLIKTRGQQVTLSCSPISGHRSVSWYQQTPGQGLQFLFEYFSETQRNKGNFPGRFSGRQFSNSRSEMNVSTLELGDSALYLCASSLGGVSTDTQYFGPGTRLTVL.

This rearrangement joins TRBV28 to TRBJ1-2; D is undetermined. This CDR3 is 12 amino acids long. CDR1 and CDR2 (germline): MDHEN, SYDVKM. Trimming pared 6 bases from V and 0 bases from J, leaving 5 bases between. The CDR3 protein is CASSLANYGYTF. The CDR3 coding sequence is TGTGCCAGCAGCCTAGCTAACTATGGCTACACCTTC.

This chain connects TRBV14 to TRBJ2-7; the D call may be TRBD1 or TRBD2 (6 bases each). Germline values: CDR1 SGHDN, CDR2 FVKESK. There are 20 residues in the CDR3. V was pared by 0 bases and J by 2 bases, with 26 bases between. The CDR3: CASSQDAGLQGHYRAYEQYF. The CDR3 coding sequence is TGTGCCAGCAGCCAAGACGCGGGGCTGCAGGGCCATTACAGGGCCTACGAGCAGTACTTC.

This chain links TRBV30 with TRBJ1-1; D might be TRBD1 (5 bases). The germline CDR1 and CDR2 sequences are GTSNPN and SVGIG (reference sequence). Trimming pared 1 base from V and 2 bases from J, leaving 8 bases between. This CDR3 is 13 amino acids long. The CDR3 loop reads CAWSAGQNTEAFF. The CDR3 region has the DNA TGTGCCTGGAGTGCGGGGCAAAACACTGAAGCTTTCTTT.

The chain carries TRBV19 and TRBJ1-2; 9 nucleotides line up with TRBD1. The J segment lost 8 bases and the V segment lost 6 bases, leaving 19 bases of the junction unmatched. Germline values: CDR1 LNHDA, CDR2 SQIVND (reference sequence). This CDR3 spans 17 amino acids. In DNA, the CDR3 is TGTGCCAGTAGAAGGGAGTCTCACGGGACAGGGTCCGGCGGCTACACCTTC. Translating gives CASRRESHGTGSGGYTF.

The chain employs TRBV13 and TRBJ1-1; perhaps TRBD1 as D (6 bases). V lost 2 bases to trimming and J lost 3 bases, with 13 bases between them. The germline gives CDR1 PRHDT, CDR2 FYEKMQ (reference sequence). CDR3 length: 15 amino acids. The CDR3 loop reads CASSLLRGRDTEAFF. DNA of the CDR3: TGTGCCAGCAGCTTACTCAGGGGCAGAGACACTGAAGCTTTCTTT. Variable domain in full (rest from reference TRBV13 and TRBJ1-1): AAGVIQSPRHLIKEKRETATLKCYPIPRHDTVYWYQQGPGQDPQFLISFYEKMQSDKGSIPDRFSAQQFSDYHSELNMSSLELGDSALYFCASSLLRGRDTEAFFGQGTRLTVV.

The V gene is TRBV3-1 (or the pseudogene TRBV3-2), the J gene TRBJ2-7; D remains unclear. Germline CDR1 LGHDT, CDR2 YNNKEL (reference sequence). Trimming shortened V by 1 base and J by 5 bases, and 3 bases separated the two germline ends. This CDR3 has 11 residues. CDR3 amino acids: CASSQAHEQYF. The CDR3 DNA reads as TGTGCCAGCAGCCAAGCCCACGAGCAGTACTTC.

The chain couples TRBV19 to TRBJ1-4; no firm D call. CDR3 size: 12 residues. V shed 7 bases and J shed 4 bases, with 7 bases lying between them. Germline V gives CDR1 LNHDA, CDR2 SQIVND (reference sequence). Here the CDR3 DNA reads TGTGCCAGTAACCAGCTTAATGAAAAACTGTTTTTT. Protein product: CASNQLNEKLFF. Combining the CDR3 with reference TRBV19 and TRBJ1-4 gives the whole variable domain DGGITQSPKYLFRKEGQNVTLSCEQNLNHDAMYWYRQDPGQGLRLIYYSQIVNDFQKGDIAEGYSVSREKKESFPLTVTSAQKNPTAFYLCASNQLNEKLFFGSGTQLSVL.

This chain connects TRBV6-2 or TRBV6-3 to TRBJ1-1; TRBD1 is a possible D gene (6 bases). Germline V gene sequence: CDR1 MNHEY, CDR2 SVGEGT. CDR3 length equals 14 residues. Trimming took off 5 bases at V and 8 bases at J, with 18 bases between the two ends. The CDR3 nucleotides are TGTGCCAGCAGTGACCCCGGAACAGGGTTAGAAGCTTTCTTT. Translating gives CASSDPGTGLEAFF.